Listed below are T cell receptor beta chains from one sample, sequenced in a study of control samples from healthy donors and cancer patients. The repertoire was sequenced with immunoSEQ multiplex PCR; TCRdb's copy has only in-frame clones and lacks some. The repertoire includes under 200,000 clones, around 90% of them detected once, and roughly 5.3% sits in the top ten. Input material: blood. Receptors were obtained from a woman aged 25-40 years in good health. Each CDR3 is given with its conserved first and last residue. A D gene is named only where the DNA matches it firmly. Rows give clone size only sometimes, using once, few, many, or a class for an expanded clone.

TRBJ2-4,-,-,TRBV24-1,TGTGCCACCAGTGACCCAGTAGCCAAAAACATTCAGTACTTC,CATSDPVAKNIQYF
TRBJ1-1,-,-,TRBV5-1,TGCGCCAGCAGCTTGACGATCGGTAGGGTGGAGAAGTCTGAAGCTTTCTTT,CASSLTIGRVEKSEAFF
TRBJ2-3,-,-,TRBV12-3/TRBV12-4,TGTGCCAGCAGATCTCACCTTACAGATACGCAGTATTTT,CASRSHLTDTQYF
TRBJ1-3,-,-,TRBV18,TGTGCCAGCTCACCAGTATATTCCGACACCATATATTTT,CASSPVYSDTIYF
TRBJ1-4,-,-,TRBV7-9,TGTGCCAGCAGCTTAGTTTTCGGGGCTAGGGATGAAAAACTGTTTTTT,CASSLVFGARDEKLFF
TRBJ2-2,-,TRBD2,TRBV27,TGTGCCAGCAGTTTGCGGGGGGCCCGGAACACCGGGGAGCTGTTTTTT,CASSLRGARNTGELFF
TRBJ2-3,-,-,TRBV7-2,TGTGCCATCAGGGACAGCACAGATACGCAGTATTTT,CAIRDSTDTQYF
TRBJ1-3,-,-,TRBV7-9,TGTGCCAGCAGCAACGGACAGCGCGTCGGAAACACCATATATTTT,CASSNGQRVGNTIYF
TRBJ1-2,-,-,TRBV5-1,TGCGCCAGCAGCTTGGATGGGAAACTTGGCTACACCTTC,CASSLDGKLGYTF
TRBJ2-1,-,TRBD2,TRBV7-2,TGTGCCAGCAGCTTAGCGCGGGAGAATGAGCAGTTCTTC,CASSLARENEQFF
TRBJ2-2,-,-,TRBV5-1,TGCGCCAGCAGCTTGGTGGGGGTTTCGAACACCGGGGAGCTGTTTTTT,CASSLVGVSNTGELFF
TRBJ1-1,-,TRBD1,TRBV11-3,TGTGCCAGCAGCTCACGCAGGGGGCTGGAGACTGAAGCTTTCTTT,CASSSRRGLETEAFF
TRBJ2-5,-,-,TRBV20-1,TGCAGTGCTCCTAGGGGGGAGACCCAGTACTTC,CSAPRGETQYF
TRBJ2-6,-,-,TRBV3-1/TRBV3-2,TGTGCCAGCAGCGGAATCGGATCTGGGGCCAACGTCCTGACTTTC,CASSGIGSGANVLTF
TRBJ2-1,-,-,TRBV12-3/TRBV12-4,TGTGCCAGCAGTTCCCCGGACCAGGCGGGGCTGTTCTTC,CASSSPDQAGLFF
TRBJ2-5,-,-,TRBV19,TGTGCCAGTAGGGGACAAGAGACCCAGTACTTC,CASRGQETQYF
TRBJ2-5,-,TRBD1,TRBV3-1/TRBV3-2,TGTGCCAGCAGACCGGACAGGGGGGCTTATCAAGAGACCCAGTACTTC,CASRPDRGAYQETQYF
TRBJ1-6,-,-,TRBV10-3,TGTGCCATCAGTGGGGCGGCTAATTCACCCCTCCACTTT,CAISGAANSPLHF
TRBJ2-7,-,-,TRBV27,TGTGCCAGCAGTATACGACCTATACAGGGTGGCTTCTCCTACGAGCAGTACTTC,CASSIRPIQGGFSYEQYF
TRBJ1-5,-,-,TRBV15,TGTGCCACCAGCAGTAGGGCGACGGGTCAGCCCCAGCATTTT,CATSSRATGQPQHF
TRBJ2-1,-,-,TRBV5-1,TGCGCCAGCAGTTTCGGGGGTGCGGGCGATGAGCAGTTCTTC,CASSFGGAGDEQFF
TRBJ1-1,-,-,TRBV19,TGTGCCAGTAGCCCCAGGGGAGACACTGAAGCTTTCTTT,CASSPRGDTEAFF
TRBJ2-7,-,-,TRBV6-6,TGTGCCAGCAGTTACCCTTCCAGGGGGGCAGACGAGCAGTACTTC,CASSYPSRGADEQYF
TRBJ2-3,-,-,TRBV24-1,TGTGCCACCAGTGAGGGGGGATCCCTCACCACAGATACGCAGTATTTT,CATSEGGSLTTDTQYF
TRBJ2-7,-,-,TRBV29-1,TGCAGCGGGCGGGACCGCTCCTACGAGCAGTACTTC,CSGRDRSYEQYF
TRBJ1-2,once,-,TRBV3-1/TRBV3-2,TGTGCCAGCAGCTCGTCAGTTTTCTATGGCTACACCTTC,CASSSSVFYGYTF
TRBJ1-2,-,-,TRBV27,TGTGCCAGCAGTCCCCTAGGACCTAACTATGGCTACACCTTC,CASSPLGPNYGYTF
TRBJ1-1,-,TRBD1,TRBV19,TGTGCCAGTAGTCCACAGGGGGCGGCTTTTCCTGAAGCTTTCTTT,CASSPQGAAFPEAFF
TRBJ2-1,-,-,TRBV25-1,TGTGCCAGCAGTGCCCCCGGCCTAGCATCCTACAATGAGCAGTTCTTC,CASSAPGLASYNEQFF
TRBJ1-3,-,-,TRBV6-1,TGTGCCAGCAGTGATTTTCGACAGCACTCTGGAAACACCATATATTTT,CASSDFRQHSGNTIYF
TRBJ1-6,-,-,TRBV6-5,TGTGCCAGCAGACCGGGGCTGGGTGGTTCACCCCTCCACTTT,CASRPGLGGSPLHF
TRBJ2-1,-,TRBD2,TRBV18,TGTGCCAGCTCACCAGCGGGTCGCGGGAGGCACAATGAGCAGTTCTTC,CASSPAGRGRHNEQFF
TRBJ1-2,once,-,TRBV27,TGTGCCAGCAGTTTCAAAGGGCCCTATGGCTACACCTTC,CASSFKGPYGYTF
TRBJ2-2,-,-,TRBV2,TGTGCCAGCAGTGAATACAGGGCGGGTAACACCGGGGAGCTGTTTTTT,CASSEYRAGNTGELFF
TRBJ1-4,-,-,TRBV27,TGTGCCAGCAGCCCCAGGGTTGACGGTAATGAAAAACTGTTTTTT,CASSPRVDGNEKLFF
TRBJ2-2,-,TRBD1,TRBV6-4,TGTGCCAGCAGTGGGACAGGGGAAGGGTTTCCGGACACCGGGGAGCTGTTTTTT,CASSGTGEGFPDTGELFF
TRBJ1-1,-,-,TRBV19,TGTGCCAGTAGTTTATTGAACACTGAAGCTTTCTTT,CASSLLNTEAFF
TRBJ2-7,-,TRBD2,TRBV25-1,TGTGCCAGCAGTGAATTGGGGAGTAGCGGGAGGGGGTACGAGCAGTACTTC,CASSELGSSGRGYEQYF
TRBJ2-7,-,-,TRBV29-1,TGCAGCGTTGCGGCCCAGCTAGCTTCTGCCGAGCAGTACTTC,CSVAAQLASAEQYF
TRBJ1-2,-,-,TRBV29-1,TGCAGCGTTGCAGGCTATGGCTACACCTTC,CSVAGYGYTF
TRBJ1-4,-,TRBD1,TRBV7-2,TGTGCCAGCAGCCCAGGGGACAGGGTGGGATCAAGGGGTGAAAAACTGTTTTTT,CASSPGDRVGSRGEKLFF
TRBJ1-3,-,TRBD1,TRBV5-6,TGTGCCAGCAGCTTGGGAACAGGGGCCGGAAACACCATATATTTT,CASSLGTGAGNTIYF
TRBJ1-6,-,-,TRBV2,TGTGCCAGCAGTGACGATTGGCAAGATTCACCCCTCCACTTT,CASSDDWQDSPLHF
TRBJ1-2,few,-,TRBV2,TGTGCCAGCAGTGAAGCGGGAGAAGATGACTACACCTTC,CASSEAGEDDYTF
TRBJ1-2,-,-,TRBV6-6,TGTGCCAGCAGTTACTCTTTCTCCTCGGATGGCTACACCTTC,CASSYSFSSDGYTF
TRBJ2-3,-,-,TRBV12-3/TRBV12-4,TGTGCCATCTCCCGCATGGCAGATACGCAGTATTTT,CAISRMADTQYF
TRBJ1-5,-,-,TRBV10-1,TGCGCCAGCGGCTGGAATCAGCCCCAGCATTTT,CASGWNQPQHF
TRBJ1-5,-,-,TRBV5-1,TGCGCCAGCAGCTTGTCTGGGTTAGGCCAGCCCCAGCATTTT,CASSLSGLGQPQHF
TRBJ2-7,-,TRBD2,TRBV19,TGTGCCAGTAGTACCCGTTTCGGGGGACTAGCGGAAACCTACGAGCAGTACTTC,CASSTRFGGLAETYEQYF
TRBJ2-1,-,-,TRBV7-9,TGTGCCAGCAGCTTATACCCTAGCGTTCCCTACAATGAGCAGTTCTTC,CASSLYPSVPYNEQFF